The 3 T cell receptor beta chains below come from one sample, sequenced in a study of blood T cell repertoires in COVID-19. Produced via immunoSEQ multiplex PCR; TCRdb's table is partial and in-frame only. The data hold about 130,000 clones, with roughly three quarters observed a single time. The specimen sequenced was peripheral blood. The receptor set was obtained from a woman in her sixties or seventies with acute or convalescent COVID-19.

The chain employs TRBV29-1 and TRBJ2-3; 8 nucleotides match TRBD2. Germline CDR1 SQVTM, CDR2 ANQGSEA. With 7 bases clipped from V and 4 bases from J, the junction kept 7 bases outside the gene matches. This CDR3 contains 13 residues. CDR3 in amino acids: CSAGGVGPDTQYF. The CDR3 region has the DNA TGCAGCGCCGGGGGGGTTGGGCCAGATACGCAGTATTTT.

The chain joins TRBV4-1 to TRBJ2-7, with a possible D match to TRBD1 (5 bases). Deletions cut 2 bases from V and 2 bases from J, with 13 bases between. The CDR3 covers 15 residues. CDR1 is MGHRA and CDR2 is YSYEKL in the germline V gene. The CDR3 reads CASSQMWQGTYEQYF. The CDR3 nucleotides are TGCGCCAGCAGCCAAATGTGGCAGGGTACCTACGAGCAGTACTTC.

In its sample, this clone was seen a few times. The chain is built from TRBV2 and TRBJ1-3; D remains ambiguous. The CDR3 length is 12 residues. Germline loops: CDR1 SNHLY, CDR2 FYNNEI. Trimming removed 2 bases from V and 6 bases from J, with 5 bases in between. DNA for the CDR3: TGTGCCAGCAGTGAAAGCCAAAACACCATATATTTT. Translating gives CASSESQNTIYF.